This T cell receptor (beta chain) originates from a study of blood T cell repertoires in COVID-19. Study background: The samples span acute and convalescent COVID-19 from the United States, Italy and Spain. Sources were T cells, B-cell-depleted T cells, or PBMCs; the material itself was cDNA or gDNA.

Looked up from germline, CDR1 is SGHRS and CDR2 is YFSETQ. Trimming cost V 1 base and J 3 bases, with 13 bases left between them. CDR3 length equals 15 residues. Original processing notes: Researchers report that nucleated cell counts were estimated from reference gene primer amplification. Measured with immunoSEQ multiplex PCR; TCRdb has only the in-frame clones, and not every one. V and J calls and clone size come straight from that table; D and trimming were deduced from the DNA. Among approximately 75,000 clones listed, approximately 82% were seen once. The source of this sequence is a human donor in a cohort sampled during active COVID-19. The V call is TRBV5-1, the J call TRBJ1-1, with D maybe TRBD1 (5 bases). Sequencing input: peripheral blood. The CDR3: CASSLSYPGDTEAFF. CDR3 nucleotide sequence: TGCGCCAGCAGCTTGAGCTACCCGGGGGACACTGAAGCTTTCTTT.